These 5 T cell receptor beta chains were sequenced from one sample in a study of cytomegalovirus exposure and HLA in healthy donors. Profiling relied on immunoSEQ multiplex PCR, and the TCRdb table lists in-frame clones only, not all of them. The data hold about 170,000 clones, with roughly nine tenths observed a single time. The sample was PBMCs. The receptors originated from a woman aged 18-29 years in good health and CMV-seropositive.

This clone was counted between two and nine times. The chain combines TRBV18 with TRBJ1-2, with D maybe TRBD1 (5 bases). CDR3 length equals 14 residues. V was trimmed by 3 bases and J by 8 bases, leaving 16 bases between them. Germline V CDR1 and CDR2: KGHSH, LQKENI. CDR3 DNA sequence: TGTGCCAGCTCACCGCTCAGGGCACCTGACGGCTACACCTTC. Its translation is CASSPLRAPDGYTF.

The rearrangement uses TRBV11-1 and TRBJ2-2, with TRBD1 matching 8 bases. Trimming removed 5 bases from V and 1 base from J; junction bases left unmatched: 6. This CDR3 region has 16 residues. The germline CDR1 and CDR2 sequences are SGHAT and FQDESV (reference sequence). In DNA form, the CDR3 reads TGTGCCAGCAGCAGTATCGGGACAGGGAACACCGGGGAGCTGTTTTTT. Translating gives CASSSIGTGNTGELFF.

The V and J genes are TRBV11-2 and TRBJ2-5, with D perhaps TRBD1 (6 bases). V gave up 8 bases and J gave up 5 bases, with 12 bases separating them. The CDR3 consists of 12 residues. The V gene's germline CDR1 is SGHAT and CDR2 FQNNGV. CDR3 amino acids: CASEGVHETQYF. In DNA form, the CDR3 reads TGTGCCAGCGAGGGGGTTCATGAGACCCAGTACTTC. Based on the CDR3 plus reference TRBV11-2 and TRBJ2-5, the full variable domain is EAGVAQSPRYKIIEKRQSVAFWCNPISGHATLYWYQQILGQGPKLLIQFQNNGVVDDSQLPKDRFSAERLKGVDSTLKIQPAKLEDSAVYLCASEGVHETQYFGPGTRLLVL.

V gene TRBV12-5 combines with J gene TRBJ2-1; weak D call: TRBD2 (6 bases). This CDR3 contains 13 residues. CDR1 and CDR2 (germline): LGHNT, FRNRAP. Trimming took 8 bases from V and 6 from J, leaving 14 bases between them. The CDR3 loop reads CASLRGERNEQFF. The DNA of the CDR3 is TGTGCTAGTCTGCGGGGAGAACGCAATGAGCAGTTCTTC.

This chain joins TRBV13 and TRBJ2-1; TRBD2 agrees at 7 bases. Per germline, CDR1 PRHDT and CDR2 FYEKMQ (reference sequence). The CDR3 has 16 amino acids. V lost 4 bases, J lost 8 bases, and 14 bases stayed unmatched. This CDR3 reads CASSYARTSMIDEQFF. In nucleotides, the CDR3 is TGTGCCAGCAGCTACGCCAGGACTAGTATGATCGATGAGCAGTTCTTC. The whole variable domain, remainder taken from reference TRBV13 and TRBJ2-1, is AAGVIQSPRHLIKEKRETATLKCYPIPRHDTVYWYQQGPGQDPQFLISFYEKMQSDKGSIPDRFSAQQFSDYHSELNMSSLELGDSALYFCASSYARTSMIDEQFFGPGTRLTVL.